A single sample gave rise to the 30 T cell receptor beta chains below, sequenced in a study of CD8+CD57+ T cells in acquired aplastic anemia. Before being chosen for sequencing, patients had shown CD8+CD57+ cell expansion by flow cytometry. The template used for profiling TCR beta VDJ and CDR3 was genomic DNA. TCRdb re-derived calls from the reads in MiXCR, one entry per CDR3 protein. Among around 170,000 distinct CDR3 sequences, less than 60% were seen once, and the ten largest hold 3.2%. Sample: sorted CD4+, CD8+, or CD8+CD57+ T cells (not recorded which) from PBMCs. The receptors were sampled from a human donor with aplastic anemia.

Concerning this clonotype: Compared with germline, one end of the junction differs, possibly owing to a read error. This rearrangement joins TRBV4-2 to TRBJ2-3; TRBD1 aligns across 9 bases. The CDR3 is made up of 14 amino acids. Germline loops: CDR1 LGHNA, CDR2 YNFKEQ. CDR3 residues: CGSSRRQGADTQYF. CDR3 DNA sequence: TGTGGCAGCAGCCGCCGACAGGGGGCAGATACGCAGTATTTT.

This clonotype was observed a few times. A read error is possible here, since a much larger clone lies one base away. The chain recombines TRBV27 with TRBJ2-1, with 9 bases that match TRBD2. J was trimmed by 5 bases and V by 2 bases; bases with no gene match: 13. The length of the CDR3 is 18 residues. Germline assignment: CDR1 MNHEY and CDR2 SMNVEV (reference sequence). CDR3 bases: TGTGCCAGCAGTTTACCCCGAAGCGGGAGGCCTTCCGACAATGAGCAGTTCTTC. This translates into CASSLPRSGRPSDNEQFF.

V usage is TRBV9 and J usage is TRBJ2-7, with 9 bases aligning to TRBD2. The CDR3 is made up of 16 amino acids. In germline, CDR1 is SGDLS, CDR2 YYNGEE. The trim removed 0 bases at V and 5 bases at J, leaving 9 bases unmatched. The CDR3 sequence: CASSVEGGASGDEQYF. The CDR3 nucleotides read TGTGCCAGCAGCGTAGAAGGAGGTGCTAGCGGGGACGAGCAGTACTTC.

This clonotype was recorded at least ten times. The rearrangement links TRBV19 to TRBJ2-5, with D perhaps matching TRBD2 (7 bases). The V end lost 3 bases, the J end lost 3 bases, and 11 bases lay between the germline ends. From germline, CDR1 is LNHDA and CDR2 SQIVND (reference sequence). The CDR3 is 14 amino acids. Here the CDR3 DNA reads TGTGCCAGTAGTATCGGCGGGGGCGAAGAGACCCAGTACTTC. Translating gives CASSIGGGEETQYF. Looking up the rest from reference TRBV19 and TRBJ2-5 gives the full variable domain: DGGITQSPKYLFRKEGQNVTLSCEQNLNHDAMYWYRQDPGQGLRLIYYSQIVNDFQKGDIAEGYSVSREKKESFPLTVTSAQKNPTAFYLCASSIGGGEETQYFGPGTRLLVL.

This clonotype was observed a handful of times. At one boundary the junction diverges from the germline segment, which might be a read error. The genes are TRBV10-3 and TRBJ2-5; the match to TRBD1 covers 12 bases. CDR3 size: 15 residues. Germline-derived CDR1 and CDR2 are ENHRY and SYGVKD. This CDR3 reads CASSSGDRGRETQYF. As DNA, the CDR3 is TGTGCCAGCAGTTCCGGGGACAGGGGGCGGGAGACCCAGTACTTC.

This clonotype was found a few times. The chain is built from TRBV7-9 and TRBJ1-4; D not certain. Germline V gene data show CDR1 as SEHNR and CDR2 as FQNEAQ (reference sequence). Between the trimmed V and J ends, which lost 5 bases and 5 bases, there was a span of 9 bases. The length of the CDR3 is 13 residues. Here the CDR3 DNA reads TGTGCCAGCAGCCGACGGTTGAATGAAAAACTGTTTTTT. Translating it yields CASSRRLNEKLFF.

This chain uses TRBV25-1 with TRBJ1-2, with 9 positions matching TRBD1. V dropped 1 base and J dropped 7; count of bases not matched to a gene: 7. Germline CDR1 MGHDK, CDR2 SYGVNS. The CDR3 length is 15 residues. This CDR3 reads CASSEWGQGLGGYTF. The CDR3 DNA is TGTGCCAGCAGTGAATGGGGACAGGGATTGGGTGGCTACACCTTC.

The gene calls are TRBV2 and TRBJ1-4; TRBD1 might be the D (5 bases). This CDR3 region has 14 residues. V was cut by 5 bases and J by 5 bases, with 12 bases left in between. Germline V lookup: CDR1 SNHLY, CDR2 FYNNEI. CDR3 residues: CASSPEQVNEKLFF. DNA for the CDR3: TGTGCCAGCAGTCCCGAACAGGTGAATGAAAAACTGTTTTTT.

This clonotype was recorded many times. The chain joins TRBV12-3 or TRBV12-4 to TRBJ2-1; TRBD2 aligns across 8 bases. V lost 8 bases and J lost 9; bases outside the gene matches: 6. The CDR3 covers 12 residues. CDR3 sequence reads: CASALTSGEQFF. CDR3 nucleotides: TGTGCCAGCGCTCTTACTAGCGGTGAGCAGTTCTTC.

Of note for this clonotype: The junction departs from germline at one end; a sequencing error may be responsible. J is TRBJ1-1 and V is TRBV15, with unresolved D. The CDR3 spans 11 residues. Germline CDR1 LNHNV, CDR2 YYDKDF (reference sequence). CDR3 region: CATALNTGAFF. The CDR3 bases are TGTGCCACCGCCCTTAACACTGGAGCTTTCTTT.

This clonotype was recorded at least ten times. The chain carries TRBV5-6 and TRBJ2-3, with D tentatively TRBD2 (6 bases). The CDR3 runs to 16 residues. Germline loops: CDR1 SGHDT, CDR2 YYEEEE. V was clipped by 0 bases and J by 2 bases, with 13 bases between them. CDR3 nucleotides: TGTGCCAGCAGCTTGGAGGAGGGGTCCTTCACAGATACGCAGTATTTT. Encoded protein: CASSLEEGSFTDTQYF.

The chain is built from TRBV10-3 and TRBJ1-6; 7 bases agree with TRBD1. The V gene end was trimmed by 11 bases and the J gene end by 5 bases; junction bases not matched to a gene: 6. This CDR3 spans 13 amino acids. Germline lookup yields CDR1 ENHRY and CDR2 SYGVKD. CDR3 residues: CAVRQGNNSPLHF. The CDR3 coding sequence is TGTGCCGTTCGACAGGGAAATAATTCACCCCTCCACTTT.

This clonotype occurred many times. The chain is built from TRBV5-1 and TRBJ2-2; D is unresolved. The CDR3 loop spans 15 amino acids. The V gene lost 0 bases and the J gene lost 5 bases, with 11 bases spanning the gap. The germline gives CDR1 SGHRS, CDR2 YFSETQ. In DNA, the CDR3 is TGCGCCAGCAGCTTGGTAGTTGGCTTTACCGGGGAGCTGTTTTTT. Encoded protein: CASSLVVGFTGELFF. Supplemented by reference TRBV5-1 and TRBJ2-2, the full variable domain reads KAGVTQTPRYLIKTRGQQVTLSCSPISGHRSVSWYQQTPGQGLQFLFEYFSETQRNKGNFPGRFSGRQFSNSRSEMNVSTLELGDSALYLCASSLVVGFTGELFFGEGSRLTVL.

As regards this clonotype: A clone one base away is much larger, so this may be a read error. The V and J genes are TRBV6-1 and TRBJ2-2; D might be TRBD1 or TRBD2, each matching 5 bases. Trimming left V 6 bases short and J 1 base short, with 12 bases between. Germline V gives CDR1 MNHNS, CDR2 SASEGT. The length of the CDR3 is 15 residues. The CDR3, as DNA: TGTGCCAGCAGGCCCGGGGCAGGGAACACCGGGGAGCTGTTTTTT. It is translated as CASRPGAGNTGELFF.

This clonotype showed up just a few times. The chain uses TRBV10-1 and TRBJ2-7; D gene ambiguous. The CDR3 has 13 residues. Germline CDR1 reads WNHNN; CDR2 reads SYGVQD (reference sequence). Trimming removed 6 bases from V and 0 bases from J, with 9 bases in between. CDR3 DNA sequence: TGCGCCAGCAGATTAAGGTCCTCCTACGAGCAGTACTTC. This encodes CASRLRSSYEQYF.

This rearrangement joins TRBV9 to TRBJ2-7; 12 nucleotides match TRBD1. This CDR3 spans 15 amino acids. Per germline, CDR1 SGDLS and CDR2 YYNGEE. Trimming took 3 bases from V and 6 from J; bases not matched to a gene: 7. CDR3 sequence (DNA): TGTGCCAGCAGCGGGAGAGGGACAGGGGGCGGCGAGCAGTACTTC. Its translation is CASSGRGTGGGEQYF.

This clonotype was seen ten or more times. V gene TRBV5-6 combines with J gene TRBJ2-7; D could derive from TRBD1 or TRBD2 (6 bases each). Trimming stripped 1 base from V and 6 bases from J, with 20 bases between. Looked up from germline, CDR1 is SGHDT and CDR2 is YYEEEE. CDR3 length: 16 amino acids. In DNA, the CDR3 is TGTGCCAGCAGCTTGACGGGGGCAGTTTTTAAGGGCGAGCAGTACGTC. It specifies CASSLTGAVFKGEQYV.

There are many counts of this clonotype. The chain links TRBV5-4 to TRBJ1-2; D gene ambiguous. The CDR3 has 15 amino acids. Trimming removed 4 bases at V and 5 bases at J, with 18 bases between. Germline V gene lookup returns CDR1 SGHNT and CDR2 YYREEE (reference sequence). CDR3 protein: CASSPARTSSYGYTF. The CDR3 DNA reads TGTGCCAGCAGCCCCGCTCGGACGTCTTCGTATGGCTACACCTTC. The variable domain in full, with the rest retrieved from reference TRBV5-4 and TRBJ1-2, is ETGVTQSPTHLIKTRGQQVTLRCSSQSGHNTVSWYQQALGQGPQFIFQYYREEENGRGNFPPRFSGLQFPNYSSELNVNALELDDSALYLCASSPARTSSYGYTFGSGTRLTVV.

This sequence joins TRBV30 and TRBJ2-1, with 11 bases that match TRBD2. J gave up 10 bases and V 3 bases, and 11 bases lay outside the gene matches. CDR1 and CDR2 (germline): GTSNPN, SVGIG (reference sequence). The CDR3 spans 15 residues. DNA of the CDR3: TGTGCCTGGAGAGAACCCGGGACTAGCGGTCCCGAGCAGTTCTTC. This encodes CAWREPGTSGPEQFF.

This clonotype was seen repeatedly, ten times or more. J is TRBJ2-7 and V is TRBV20-1, with TRBD1 matching over 8 bases. The junction had 7 bases not matched to a gene; V was cut back by 2 bases and J by 4 bases. CDR1 and CDR2 (germline): DFQATT, SNEGSKA (reference sequence). The CDR3 runs to 14 residues. CDR3: CSARRQGLPYEQYF. CDR3 nucleotide sequence: TGCAGTGCTAGACGACAGGGGCTTCCTTACGAGCAGTACTTC.

This CDR3 is CASSRRSSDTQYF. The CDR3 nucleotides read TGCGCCAGCAGCCGGCGTTCCTCAGATACGCAGTATTTT. The chain carries TRBV5-1 and TRBJ2-3, with D unresolved. Germline V gene lookup returns CDR1 SGHRS and CDR2 YFSETQ. V lost 4 bases to trimming and J lost 4 bases, with 10 bases between them. This CDR3 contains 13 residues.

The chain carries TRBV20-1 and TRBJ2-5, with 10 bases identical to TRBD1. V lost 5 bases and J lost 0; bases outside the gene matches: 0. The CDR3 runs to 13 residues. Per the germline V gene, CDR1 is DFQATT and CDR2 is SNEGSKA (reference sequence). The CDR3 nucleotides are TGCAGTGCTGGACAGGGGGACCAAGAGACCCAGTACTTC. Translating gives CSAGQGDQETQYF.

This clonotype was recorded many times. The rearrangement links TRBV25-1 to TRBJ1-2; tentatively, D is TRBD1 (6 bases). Germline loops: CDR1 MGHDK, CDR2 SYGVNS. The V gene lost 4 bases and the J gene lost 4 bases, with 13 bases spanning the gap. The CDR3 is 14 residues long. The CDR3, as DNA: TGTGCCAGCAGTGCTATACAGGGACTCTATGGCTACACCTTC. The encoded protein is CASSAIQGLYGYTF.

The sample holds a few counts of this clonotype. The chain joins TRBV11-1 to TRBJ2-5, with 12 bases fitting TRBD2. V lost 5 bases to trimming and J lost 5 bases; unmatched junction nucleotides: 9. This CDR3 has 16 residues. Germline V lookup: CDR1 SGHAT, CDR2 FQDESV (reference sequence). CDR3 in amino acids: CASSVSSGGAGETQYF. In DNA form, the CDR3 reads TGTGCCAGCAGCGTTTCTAGCGGGGGGGCGGGCGAGACCCAGTACTTC.

This clonotype was found many times. V and J are TRBV10-3 and TRBJ2-7; TRBD2 matches at 11 bases. The germline CDR1 and CDR2 sequences are ENHRY and SYGVKD. V lost 3 bases to trimming and J lost 6 bases; unmatched junction nucleotides: 4. This CDR3 spans 14 amino acids. CDR3 amino acids: CAISELAGDGEQYV. In DNA form, the CDR3 reads TGTGCCATCAGTGAACTAGCGGGAGACGGCGAGCAGTACGTC.

This clonotype was observed a handful of times. The J gene is TRBJ1-1, the V gene TRBV25-1; D ambiguous. The CDR3 runs 15 residues. V was pared by 4 bases and J by 2 bases, with 14 bases between. CDR1 MGHDK and CDR2 SYGVNS come from the germline V gene. The CDR3, as DNA: TGTGCCAGCAGTGCGCACTCGGCAGTAAACACTGAAGCTTTCTTT. This codes for CASSAHSAVNTEAFF.

DNA for the CDR3: TGTGCCAGCAGTGGGCAAGGGCAGGGCTTCTATGGCTACACCTTC. It codes for CASSGQGQGFYGYTF. The rearrangement uses TRBV2 and TRBJ1-2, with a possible D match to TRBD1 (5 bases). This CDR3 has 15 residues. Germline CDR1 is SNHLY and CDR2 is FYNNEI. V lost 4 bases to trimming and J lost 4 bases, with 16 bases between them.

This clonotype was recorded at least ten times. The V call is TRBV20-1, the J call TRBJ2-5; D is perhaps TRBD2 (5 bases). CDR1 is DFQATT and CDR2 is SNEGSKA in the germline V gene (reference sequence). CDR3 size: 11 residues. V dropped 6 bases and J dropped 4 bases, with 9 bases sitting between them. Written as DNA, the CDR3 is TGCAGTGCCGGGATGGGAGAGACCCAGTACTTC. It yields the protein CSAGMGETQYF.

The rearrangement uses TRBV15 and TRBJ1-6; TRBD1 matches 10 bases. This CDR3 is 16 amino acids long. Germline-derived CDR1 and CDR2 are LNHNV and YYDKDF (reference sequence). V was pared by 0 bases and J by 7 bases, with 3 bases of the junction left unmatched. The DNA of the CDR3 is TGTGCCACCAGCAGAGAAAGGGACAGGGGCAATTCACCCCTCCACTTT. Protein sequence: CATSRERDRGNSPLHF. Combining the CDR3 with reference TRBV15 and TRBJ1-6 gives the whole variable domain DAMVIQNPRYQVTQFGKPVTLSCSQTLNHNVMYWYQQKSSQAPKLLFHYYDKDFNNEADTPDNFQSRRPNTSFCFLDIRSPGLGDTAMYLCATSRERDRGNSPLHFGNGTRLTVT.

This clonotype was counted a few times. The chain has TRBV24-1 and TRBJ1-2; 9 bases match TRBD1. V shed 3 bases, J shed 8 bases, and the junction held 12 bases outside the gene matches. The length of the CDR3 is 16 residues. Germline CDR1 KGHDR, CDR2 SFDVKD. CDR3 sequence (DNA): TGTGCCACCAGTGATGCTACACAGGGGGCAAGGGAAGGCTACACCTTC. Its protein product is CATSDATQGAREGYTF.